A selection of T cell receptor beta chains follows, all from one sample in a study of cytomegalovirus exposure and HLA in healthy donors. Sequencing used immunoSEQ multiplex PCR; TCRdb keeps in-frame clones, though not all of them. The sample lists hundreds of thousands of clones; about 80% were seen once. The source material was PBMCs. These receptors were collected from a male donor in good health and CMV-seronegative. The CDR3 runs from the conserved cysteine through the conserved F or W. The order of the fields is D gene, J gene, clone size, V gene, CDR3 DNA, CDR3 protein. The D gene is left open where the match is weak. Some rows have no size entry. The others give once, few or many, or a class for an expanded clone.

- | TRBJ1-1 | few | TRBV5-1 | TGCGCCAGCAGCTTGGATCCGGGTCGGATGGGCACTGAAGCTTTCTTT | CASSLDPGRMGTEAFF
TRBD2 | TRBJ2-3 | - | TRBV4-2 | TGTGCCAGCAGCCAAGCCAGCGGGGGGGCCACAGATACGCAGTATTTT | CASSQASGGATDTQYF
- | TRBJ2-1 | - | TRBV6-5 | TGTGCCAGCAGGGAATATCCCCTACTTACGGGTGAGATCTTC | CASREYPLLTGEIF
- | TRBJ2-1 | few | TRBV7-9 | TGTGCCAGCAGCCACCGGGACACCCACAATGAGCAGTTCTTC | CASSHRDTHNEQFF
- | TRBJ1-5 | - | TRBV7-2 | TGTGCCAGCAGCTTAATCGCGGGGATCAATCAGCCCCAGCATTTT | CASSLIAGINQPQHF
TRBD1 | TRBJ1-2 | few | TRBV6-5 | TGTGCCAGCAGTTACGGGACAGGGTTAGGCTACACCTTC | CASSYGTGLGYTF
- | TRBJ2-7 | - | TRBV4-1 | TGCGCCAGCAGCCAAGGGACATGGGAATCTTACGAGCAGTACTTC | CASSQGTWESYEQYF
- | TRBJ1-1 | - | TRBV12-5 | TGTGCTAGTGGACAGCCAGGGACTGAAGCTTTCTTT | CASGQPGTEAFF
- | TRBJ2-1 | - | TRBV30 | TGTGCCTGGGGGGGGACGGTGAGCTCCTACAATGAGCAGTTCTTC | CAWGGTVSSYNEQFF
TRBD2 | TRBJ2-3 | - | TRBV7-2 | TGTGCCAGCAGCCGCGGGGGTACTCCAGATACGCAGTATTTT | CASSRGGTPDTQYF
- | TRBJ2-3 | - | TRBV5-1 | TGCGCCAGCAGCCCGGGGTCGGATACGCAGTATTTT | CASSPGSDTQYF
- | TRBJ1-4 | - | TRBV11-2 | TGTGCCAGCAGCTTAGATCCCGGAGATGAAAAACTGTTTTTT | CASSLDPGDEKLFF
- | TRBJ2-7 | - | TRBV25-1 | TGTGCCAGCAGTGACCCGTCCTACGAGCAGTACTTC | CASSDPSYEQYF
TRBD1 | TRBJ2-7 | - | TRBV29-1 | TGCAGCGTTGAGGGACAGGGCGACTACGAGCAGTACTTC | CSVEGQGDYEQYF
- | TRBJ2-1 | - | TRBV9 | TGTGCCAGCAGCGTACTCGGTGAGCAGTTCTTC | CASSVLGEQFF
TRBD1 | TRBJ2-3 | - | TRBV6-1 | TGTGCCAGCAGTGAATCTAGGACAGGCTTCACAGATACGCAGTATTTT | CASSESRTGFTDTQYF
- | TRBJ2-5 | - | TRBV5-1 | TGCGCCAGCACCGGGGCTGGGGGGGAGACCCAGTACTTC | CASTGAGGETQYF